One and the same sample provided the 29 T cell receptor beta chains below, sequenced in a study of cytomegalovirus exposure and HLA in healthy donors. The PCR had 60 Vbeta and 13 Jbeta primers. Only in-frame clones appear in the TCRdb table, and some are missing; sequencing was by immunoSEQ multiplex PCR. In the table there are about 170,000 clones, 82% of which are singletons. The specimen sequenced was PBMCs. Receptors originate from a male donor in good health and CMV-seronegative.

The chain couples TRBV10-3 to TRBJ2-3; TRBD2 might be the D (6 bases). V was shortened by 4 bases and J by 1 base, with 15 bases between the two germline ends. This CDR3 has 16 residues. Germline V gene lookup returns CDR1 ENHRY and CDR2 SYGVKD. CDR3 DNA sequence: TGTGCCATCAGTGGCTGGGGGGTGCTTGGCACAGATACGCAGTATTTT. Residues: CAISGWGVLGTDTQYF.

This clone was picked up one time. The chain is built from TRBV7-3 and TRBJ2-2; 7 nucleotides match TRBD1. The ends lost 5 bases at V and 3 bases at J; junction bases unmatched: 6. This CDR3 contains 15 residues. From germline, CDR1 is SGHTA and CDR2 FQGTGA. CDR3 protein: CASSPGQRYTGELFF. The CDR3 nucleotides read TGTGCCAGCAGCCCGGGACAGCGTTACACCGGGGAGCTGTTTTTT.

V usage is TRBV10-3 and J usage is TRBJ2-3; D gene uncertain. CDR1 ENHRY and CDR2 SYGVKD come from the germline V gene. Trimming left V 8 bases short and J 2 bases short, with 17 bases between. This CDR3 spans 15 amino acids. As DNA, the CDR3 is TGTGCCATCCGGAATTATGGGCTCCTCACAGATACGCAGTATTTT. Amino acids: CAIRNYGLLTDTQYF.

This clone was observed a single time. V is TRBV6-6 and J is TRBJ2-1; the match to TRBD2 covers 15 bases. Germline trimming cut 2 bases from V and 9 bases from J; bases unmatched to any gene: 2. Germline values: CDR1 MNHNY, CDR2 SVGAGI (reference sequence). This CDR3 contains 15 residues. CDR3 coding DNA: TGTGCCAGCAGTTACGGACTAGCGGGGGGGCTTGAGCAGTTCTTC. Its translation: CASSYGLAGGLEQFF.

The genes are TRBV7-8 and TRBJ2-7, with D unresolved. Germline CDR1 SGHVS, CDR2 FQNEAQ. This CDR3 spans 14 amino acids. Deletions cut 1 base from V and 2 bases from J, with 9 bases between. This chain's CDR3 is CASSLGGMPYEQYF. CDR3 DNA: TGTGCCAGCAGCTTAGGTGGCATGCCCTACGAGCAGTACTTC.

V and J are TRBV7-8 and TRBJ2-2, with D possibly TRBD1 on 6 matching bases. This CDR3 has 15 amino acids. Per germline, CDR1 SGHVS and CDR2 FQNEAQ. V lost 5 bases to trimming and J lost 1 base, with 11 bases between them. The chain's CDR3 is CASSRQGRNTGELFF. The CDR3, as DNA: TGTGCCAGCAGCCGGCAGGGGCGGAACACCGGGGAGCTGTTTTTT.

This chain uses TRBV5-3 with TRBJ2-5; 10 bases line up with TRBD1. TRBV5-3 is treated as an ORF (open reading frame) with a function not yet certain. The length of the CDR3 is 17 residues. The trim removed 3 bases at V and 4 bases at J, leaving 12 bases unmatched. The CDR3: CARSSGTGATFGETQYF. The CDR3 DNA reads TGTGCCAGAAGCTCCGGGACAGGGGCTACCTTTGGAGAGACCCAGTACTTC.

The V and J genes are TRBV5-1 and TRBJ2-2; D remains unclear. This CDR3 is 14 amino acids long. Trimming removed 4 bases from V and 2 bases from J, with 9 bases in between. Germline V CDR1 and CDR2: SGHRS, YFSETQ. CDR3 DNA: TGCGCCAGCAGCCTTGACATAAACACCGGGGAGCTGTTTTTT. Encoded protein: CASSLDINTGELFF.

The chain joins TRBV28 to TRBJ2-1, with D possibly matching TRBD1 (6 bases). This CDR3 has 12 amino acids. The germline V and J ends were trimmed by 8 bases and 5 bases, with 10 bases remaining between them. Germline assignment: CDR1 MDHEN and CDR2 SYDVKM. Written as DNA, the CDR3 is TGTGCCAGCTCCGGACAGAACAATGAGCAGTTCTTC. This gives the protein CASSGQNNEQFF.

This chain uses TRBV6-5 with TRBJ2-1; a weak D match, TRBD1 (5 bases). The ends were cut back, 0 bases at V and 10 bases at J, with 13 bases in the middle. This CDR3 region has 14 residues. Germline V gene lookup returns CDR1 MNHEY and CDR2 SVGAGI. In DNA form, the CDR3 reads TGTGCCAGCAGTTACTCGATCTTGAACAGGGAGCAGTTCTTC. This encodes CASSYSILNREQFF.

For this clone: The junction and the germline gene differ at one end; a read error may be behind it. The chain has TRBV7-9 and TRBJ2-1; TRBD1 aligns across 7 bases. Germline V gives CDR1 SEHNR, CDR2 FQNEAQ (reference sequence). The CDR3 is 11 amino acids. CDR3 nucleotides: TGTTCCAGTAACAGGGGCAATGAGCAGTTCTTC. This codes for CSSNRGNEQFF.

The V gene is TRBV18, the J gene TRBJ1-4; 7 nucleotides line up with TRBD1. With V trimmed by 5 bases and J by 7 bases, 10 bases remained unmatched. Germline lookup yields CDR1 KGHSH and CDR2 LQKENI. This CDR3 comprises 15 residues. CDR3 protein: CASSTYRGVREKLFF. The CDR3 region has the DNA TGTGCCAGCTCAACCTACAGGGGCGTTCGTGAAAAACTGTTTTTT. The variable domain in full, completed from reference TRBV18 and TRBJ1-4, reads NAGVMQNPRHLVRRRGQEARLRCSPMKGHSHVYWYRQLPEEGLKFMVYLQKENIIDESGMPKERFSAEFPKEGPSILRIQQVVRGDSAAYFCASSTYRGVREKLFFGSGTQLSVL.

The J gene is TRBJ1-6, the V gene TRBV7-9; D gene uncertain. CDR1 SEHNR and CDR2 FQNEAQ come from the germline V gene (reference sequence). The CDR3 has 15 amino acids. Trimming left V 1 base short and J 5 bases short, with 9 bases between. CDR3 sequence reads: CASSLDRTDNSPLHF. The CDR3 DNA reads TGTGCCAGCAGCTTAGATAGGACTGATAATTCACCCCTCCACTTT.

The rearrangement links TRBV6-5 to TRBJ2-5; 9 bases are shared with TRBD1. The J call is uncertain, as TRBJ2-7 better fits the DNA end. CDR3 length equals 16 residues. Germline V gives CDR1 MNHEY, CDR2 SVGAGI. DNA for the CDR3: TGTGCCAGCAGTTACTCGGGACAGGGTATGACCTACGAGCAGTACTTC. This encodes CASSYSGQGMTYEQYF.

V is TRBV6-1 and J is TRBJ2-2; 7 bases are shared with TRBD2. Germline CDR1 is MNHNS and CDR2 is SASEGT. CDR3 length equals 18 residues. V shed 2 bases and J 0 bases; nucleotides not matched to a gene: 9. The CDR3 reads CASSERERGLSNTGELFF. The CDR3 DNA reads as TGTGCCAGCAGTGAAAGAGAGCGGGGCCTTTCGAACACCGGGGAGCTGTTTTTT.

V and J are TRBV29-1 and TRBJ2-2, with 9 bases fitting TRBD1. Germline V CDR1 and CDR2: SQVTM, ANQGSEA. The ends lost 6 bases at V and 5 bases at J; junction bases unmatched: 4. This CDR3 is built from 13 residues. CDR3 nucleotides: TGCAGCGTCGGGACAGGGTGGACCGGGGAGCTGTTTTTT. Translating gives CSVGTGWTGELFF.

To note about this clone: This specimen includes other DNA sequences encoding the same CDR3. The chain recombines TRBV19 with TRBJ1-4; TRBD1 matches at 10 bases. This CDR3 contains 13 residues. The trim removed 6 bases at V and 7 bases at J, leaving 2 bases unmatched. From germline, CDR1 is LNHDA and CDR2 SQIVND (reference sequence). The DNA for the CDR3 is TGTGCCAGTAGCTGGACAGGGGGTGAAAAACTGTTTTTT. Encoded protein: CASSWTGGEKLFF.

The chain is built from TRBV11-2 and TRBJ2-1; tentatively, D is TRBD1 (5 bases). Deletions cut 1 base from V and 5 bases from J, with 12 bases between. CDR1 and CDR2 (germline): SGHAT, FQNNGV. The CDR3 spans 15 residues. This chain's CDR3 is CASSLGQGGNNEQFF. The CDR3 DNA reads as TGTGCCAGCAGCTTAGGCCAGGGTGGGAACAATGAGCAGTTCTTC.

This CDR3 is CASSLQEFSYEQYF. DNA for the CDR3: TGTGCCAGCAGTTTACAGGAATTCTCCTACGAGCAGTACTTC. The chain employs TRBV6-5 and TRBJ2-7, with D perhaps TRBD1 (5 bases). The V and J ends lost 4 bases and 0 bases respectively, with 10 bases between them. The V gene's germline CDR1 is MNHEY and CDR2 SVGAGI. The CDR3 loop spans 14 amino acids.

The chain recombines TRBV25-1 with TRBJ1-1; 7 bases agree with TRBD1. Germline CDR1 is MGHDK and CDR2 is SYGVNS. The V segment lost 1 base and the J segment 4 bases; nucleotides outside the gene matches: 15. The CDR3 length is 18 residues. CDR3 coding DNA: TGTGCCAGCAGTGAATGGCGGCAGGGGGTCAGGTTTCCCACTGAAGCTTTCTTT. It codes for CASSEWRQGVRFPTEAFF.

The chain has TRBV7-9 and TRBJ2-5; tentatively, D is TRBD1 (6 bases). From germline, CDR1 is SEHNR and CDR2 FQNEAQ (reference sequence). Deletions cut 3 bases from V and 3 bases from J, with 14 bases between. This CDR3 contains 15 residues. The DNA of the CDR3 is TGTGCCAGCAGCTTGGCCTTAGGGGGTAAAGAGACCCAGTACTTC. It translates to CASSLALGGKETQYF.

The rearrangement links TRBV19 to TRBJ1-2; TRBD1 is a possible D gene (6 bases). Germline loops: CDR1 LNHDA, CDR2 SQIVND (reference sequence). Deletions cut 0 bases from V and 5 bases from J, with 22 bases between. There are 18 residues in the CDR3. CDR3: CASSIDLVAVQGRYGYTF. The DNA for the CDR3 is TGTGCCAGTAGTATAGATTTGGTGGCCGTACAGGGACGATATGGCTACACCTTC.

The J gene is TRBJ1-1, the V gene TRBV7-2; tentatively, D is TRBD1 (6 bases). The CDR3 has 14 residues. Per germline, CDR1 SGHTA and CDR2 FQGNSA. Deletions cut 6 bases from V and 3 bases from J, with 14 bases between. This CDR3 is CASRGAMGYTEAFF. The CDR3 DNA reads TGTGCCAGCAGGGGGGCCATGGGGTACACTGAAGCTTTCTTT.

The V gene is TRBV10-3, the J gene TRBJ2-6; tentatively, D is TRBD1 (5 bases). CDR1 and CDR2 from the germline V gene are ENHRY and SYGVKD. V lost 6 bases, J lost 3 bases, and 12 bases lay in between. CDR3 length: 15 amino acids. CDR3 DNA sequence: TGTGCCATCAGCCAGGGTTCAAGTGGGGCCAACGTCCTGACTTTC. Encoded protein: CAISQGSSGANVLTF.

This chain connects TRBV19 to TRBJ1-5, with TRBD1 matching over 11 bases. The CDR3 spans 16 residues. Germline-derived CDR1 and CDR2 are LNHDA and SQIVND (reference sequence). Trimming took 3 bases from V and 5 from J; bases not matched to a gene: 6. Here the CDR3 DNA reads TGTGCCAGTAGTATTCTAGGGACAGGGGGACATCAGCCCCAGCATTTT. Protein sequence: CASSILGTGGHQPQHF.

The chain has TRBV5-4 and TRBJ2-1; TRBD2 matches 10 bases. Trimming at V came to 2 bases and at J to 1 base, leaving 3 bases not matched to a gene. The germline V gene has CDR1 SGHNT and CDR2 YYREEE (reference sequence). The CDR3 runs to 16 residues. CDR3 amino acids: CASSLAGGRSYNEQFF. In nucleotides, the CDR3 is TGTGCCAGCAGCTTAGCGGGAGGGCGTTCCTACAATGAGCAGTTCTTC.

CDR3 bases: TGTGCCAGCAGCCAAGAGGGACAAATGAACACTGAAGCTTTCTTT. Its translation is CASSQEGQMNTEAFF. The rearrangement joins TRBV4-2 to TRBJ1-1; D perhaps matches TRBD1 (6 bases). Germline V lookup: CDR1 LGHNA, CDR2 YNFKEQ. CDR3 size: 15 residues. Trimming removed 0 bases from V and 0 bases from J, with 8 bases in between.

This chain links TRBV5-1 with TRBJ2-7, with D possibly being TRBD1 (5 bases). The germline V and J ends were trimmed by 4 bases and 2 bases, with 16 bases remaining between them. Per the germline V gene, CDR1 is SGHRS and CDR2 is YFSETQ. The CDR3 sequence is 15 residues long. The CDR3 region has the DNA TGCGCCAGCAGCAGGGCCAGTGGGGCGGCCTACGAGCAGTACTTC. Its translation: CASSRASGAAYEQYF.

The chain carries TRBV4-3 and TRBJ2-5, with 8 bases identical to TRBD2. TRBJ2-7 explains the end of the DNA better; the J call may be wrong. Per germline, CDR1 LGHNA and CDR2 YSLEER. This CDR3 is built from 15 residues. The CDR3 DNA follows: TGCGCCAGCAGCCAAGCGGGGGGGGGAGCCTACGAGCAGTACTTC. This encodes CASSQAGGGAYEQYF.